The 28 T cell receptor beta chains below all came from one sample that was sequenced in a study of T-cell memory formation after mild COVID-19. Each CDR3 protein is one row after TCRdb ran MiXCR on the 5' RACE reads. Of hundreds of thousands of distinct CDR3 sequences in the sample, approximately 16% are singletons; the top ten hold 3.5%. The specimen sequenced was PBMCs or a T cell subset sorted from them (not recorded which). The receptors shown here come from a man aged 18-30 years who had mild COVID-19 (a few samples of this study predate the infection). Cell type and time point are not known.

The genes are TRBV19 and TRBJ2-2; tentatively, D is TRBD1 (6 bases). The germline gives CDR1 LNHDA, CDR2 SQIVND (reference sequence). V lost 3 bases, J lost 5 bases, and 7 bases lay in between. The CDR3 is 13 residues long. The CDR3 coding sequence is TGTGCCAGTAGTATCCAGGGGACCGGGGAGCTGTTTTTT. Protein product: CASSIQGTGELFF.

V usage is TRBV30 and J usage is TRBJ2-2; D ambiguous. Deletions cut 1 base from V and 4 bases from J, with 10 bases between. The germline V gene encodes CDR1 GTSNPN and CDR2 SVGIG (reference sequence). This CDR3 comprises 14 residues. The CDR3 is CAWSGVGSTGELFF. Written as DNA, the CDR3 is TGTGCCTGGAGTGGAGTAGGAAGCACCGGGGAGCTGTTTTTT.

This chain connects TRBV7-3 to TRBJ2-5; maybe TRBD1 (6 bases). Germline assignment: CDR1 SGHTA and CDR2 FQGTGA. Trimming removed 4 bases at V and 2 bases at J, with 11 bases between. The CDR3 runs to 14 residues. The CDR3 DNA is TGTGCCAGCAGCTACGACAGGTATCAAGAGACCCAGTACTTC. Protein product: CASSYDRYQETQYF.

V is TRBV7-9 and J is TRBJ2-3; D gene ambiguous. V lost 5 bases and J 4 bases, leaving 13 bases between the germline ends. The CDR3 totals 14 residues. Looked up from germline, CDR1 is SEHNR and CDR2 is FQNEAQ (reference sequence). The CDR3 is CASSRSSGADTQYF. CDR3 coding DNA: TGTGCCAGCAGCCGATCCTCGGGCGCAGATACGCAGTATTTT. Full variable domain (remainder filled in from reference TRBV7-9 and TRBJ2-3): DTGVSQNPRHKITKRGQNVTFRCDPISEHNRLYWYRQTLGQGPEFLTYFQNEAQLEKSRLLSDRFSAERPKGSFSTLEIQRTEQGDSAMYLCASSRSSGADTQYFGPGTRLTVL.

There are many counts of this clonotype. The chain carries TRBV27 and TRBJ2-1, with TRBD2 matching 12 bases. Germline CDR1 reads MNHEY; CDR2 reads SMNVEV (reference sequence). This CDR3 region has 13 residues. J lost 14 bases, V lost 5 bases, and 7 bases had no gene match. The CDR3 sequence: CASSPRTSGVEFF. The CDR3 DNA follows: TGTGCCAGCAGTCCACGGACTAGCGGGGTAGAGTTCTTC.

V usage is TRBV29-1 and J usage is TRBJ1-1, with D tentatively TRBD1 (6 bases). CDR1 and CDR2 (germline): SQVTM, ANQGSEA. Trimming pared 6 bases from V and 0 bases from J, leaving 11 bases between. The CDR3 is 13 amino acids. DNA of the CDR3: TGCAGCGTAACCGGACAGATGAACACTGAAGCTTTCTTT. Protein product: CSVTGQMNTEAFF.

This chain joins TRBV19 and TRBJ2-1; 8 nucleotides match TRBD2. Germline values: CDR1 LNHDA, CDR2 SQIVND (reference sequence). After removal of 4 bases from V and 6 bases from J, the junction contained 5 bases not matched to a gene. CDR3 length equals 14 residues. The DNA for the CDR3 is TGTGCCAGTAGTAAGACCGGGACTAGCAATGAGCAGTTCTTC. Protein sequence: CASSKTGTSNEQFF.

The genes are TRBV7-2 and TRBJ2-3, with D possibly called TRBD1 or TRBD2 (6 bases each). This CDR3 spans 15 amino acids. Trimming cost V 2 bases and J 3 bases, with 12 bases left between them. Looked up from germline, CDR1 is SGHTA and CDR2 is FQGNSA. The CDR3: CASSLQSGATDTQYF. The CDR3 DNA reads TGTGCCAGCAGCTTACAATCGGGGGCTACAGATACGCAGTATTTT. The full variable domain, in which reference TRBV7-2 and TRBJ2-3 provide the parts outside the CDR3, is GAGVSQSPSNKVTEKGKDVELRCDPISGHTALYWYRQSLGQGLEFLIYFQGNSAPDKSGLPSDRFSAERTGGSVSTLTIQRTQQEDSAVYLCASSLQSGATDTQYFGPGTRLTVL.

This clonotype was recorded at least ten times. This chain uses TRBV5-1 with TRBJ2-6; D is tentatively TRBD1 or TRBD2 (5 bases each). Germline lookup yields CDR1 SGHRS and CDR2 YFSETQ. V was clipped by 0 bases and J by 2 bases, with 12 bases between them. The CDR3 runs 17 residues. CDR3 DNA: TGCGCCAGCAGCTTGGGGTATGAGGGACCTGGGGCCAACGTCCTGACTTTC. It specifies CASSLGYEGPGANVLTF.

The chain combines TRBV6-2 or TRBV6-3 with TRBJ1-1; D might be TRBD1 (5 bases). This CDR3 contains 14 residues. Germline CDR1 is MNHEY and CDR2 is SVGEGT. V shed 2 bases and J shed 6 bases, with 13 bases lying between them. The chain's CDR3 is CASSYAGEDSEAFF. CDR3 bases: TGTGCCAGCAGTTACGCGGGGGAGGATTCTGAAGCTTTCTTT.

V gene TRBV3-1 combines with J gene TRBJ2-5, with 8 positions matching TRBD1. After removal of 3 bases from V and 6 bases from J, the junction contained 6 bases not matched to a gene. The length of the CDR3 is 14 residues. CDR1 LGHDT and CDR2 YNNKEL come from the germline V gene (reference sequence). CDR3 region: CASSQADRGQTQYF. Written as DNA, the CDR3 is TGTGCCAGCAGCCAGGCTGACAGGGGACAGACCCAGTACTTC.

The sample holds a few counts of this clonotype. The chain combines TRBV7-9 with TRBJ2-7; D is tentatively TRBD1 or TRBD2 (5 bases each). The CDR3 covers 14 residues. Germline V gene data show CDR1 as SEHNR and CDR2 as FQNEAQ (reference sequence). Trimming left V 4 bases short and J 2 bases short, with 12 bases between. CDR3 DNA sequence: TGTGCCAGCAGCTCCTGGGACGGTACCTACGAGCAGTACTTC. Amino acids: CASSSWDGTYEQYF.

There are a few counts of this clonotype. V and J are TRBV18 and TRBJ2-7; D is undetermined. With 2 bases removed from V and 6 bases from J, the gap between germline ends came to 11 bases. This CDR3 is 13 amino acids long. CDR1 and CDR2 (germline): KGHSH, LQKENI. The CDR3 DNA is TGTGCCAGCTCACCAAACAGTGACACCGAGCAGTACGTC. This codes for CASSPNSDTEQYV.

The gene calls are TRBV20-1 and TRBJ2-2, with D possibly called TRBD1 or TRBD2 (5 bases each). Germline V gene data show CDR1 as DFQATT and CDR2 as SNEGSKA (reference sequence). CDR3 length: 16 residues. V dropped 0 bases and J dropped 0 bases, with 11 bases sitting between them. CDR3 coding DNA: TGCAGTGCTAGAGATCCGAGGGGCCCGAACACCGGGGAGCTGTTTTTT. Translated: CSARDPRGPNTGELFF.

This clonotype was seen more than once but under ten times. V is TRBV18 and J is TRBJ1-5, with no clear D. Germline V gene data show CDR1 as KGHSH and CDR2 as LQKENI. The CDR3 consists of 13 residues. Trimming took off 2 bases at V and 1 base at J, with 3 bases between the two ends. The CDR3 DNA reads as TGTGCCAGCTCACCAGCAAGCAATCAGCCCCAGCATTTT. This codes for CASSPASNQPQHF.

This clonotype came up a few times. The rearrangement joins TRBV5-1 to TRBJ1-2; TRBD1 might be the D (5 bases). CDR3 length: 14 amino acids. V lost 4 bases, J lost 3 bases, and 13 bases lay in between. In germline, CDR1 is SGHRS, CDR2 YFSETQ. DNA of the CDR3: TGCGCCAGCAGCCCCCAGGGCACAGACTATGGCTACACCTTC. Translated: CASSPQGTDYGYTF.

The chain joins TRBV20-1 to TRBJ2-7; 10 bases line up with TRBD1. V gave up 6 bases and J gave up 2 bases; unmatched junction bases: 13. CDR1 DFQATT and CDR2 SNEGSKA come from the germline V gene (reference sequence). This CDR3 is built from 16 residues. The CDR3 coding sequence is TGCAGTGCCATTAATCCGAGACAGGGGGCAACCTACGAGCAGTACTTC. It is translated as CSAINPRQGATYEQYF.

The gene calls are TRBV4-3 and TRBJ1-3; no firm D call. Trimming left V 3 bases short and J 0 bases short, with 9 bases between. The CDR3 spans 15 residues. CDR1 is LGHNA, CDR2 YSLEER, per germline. CDR3 sequence: CASSHGDYSGNTIYF. The CDR3 DNA sequence: TGCGCCAGCAGCCACGGGGATTACTCTGGAAACACCATATATTTT.

This clonotype showed up just a few times. The V and J genes are TRBV24-1 and TRBJ2-2; D is ambiguous. Germline V gene sequence: CDR1 KGHDR, CDR2 SFDVKD. The CDR3 has 14 residues. V lost 3 bases to trimming and J lost 1 base, with 5 bases between them. CDR3 nucleotides: TGTGCCACCAGTGATCCCGGGAACACCGGGGAGCTGTTTTTT. Amino acids: CATSDPGNTGELFF.

This clonotype was seen many times. The chain employs TRBV7-9 and TRBJ1-4; 7 nucleotides line up with TRBD1. Germline trimming cut 3 bases from V and 5 bases from J; bases unmatched to any gene: 6. The CDR3 covers 15 residues. Germline lookup yields CDR1 SEHNR and CDR2 FQNEAQ (reference sequence). The CDR3 DNA reads TGTGCCAGCAGCTTCCATCAGGGGGGGAATGAAAAACTGTTTTTT. Protein sequence: CASSFHQGGNEKLFF.

This clonotype was counted a few times. V and J are TRBV7-3 and TRBJ2-2, with D tentatively TRBD2 (6 bases). Germline V gene sequence: CDR1 SGHTA, CDR2 FQGTGA. Trimming took off 5 bases at V and 5 bases at J, with 15 bases between the two ends. This CDR3 region has 15 residues. The CDR3 sequence: CASSPLGGSTGELFF. The CDR3 bases are TGTGCCAGCAGCCCCCTGGGGGGTTCAACCGGGGAGCTGTTTTTT. Combining the CDR3 with reference TRBV7-3 and TRBJ2-2 gives the whole variable domain GAGVSQTPSNKVTEKGKYVELRCDPISGHTALYWYRQSLGQGPEFLIYFQGTGAADDSGLPNDRFFAVRPEGSVSTLKIQRTERGDSAVYLCASSPLGGSTGELFFGEGSRLTVL.

The chain recombines TRBV7-9 with TRBJ1-1; 7 bases are shared with TRBD1. From germline, CDR1 is SEHNR and CDR2 FQNEAQ (reference sequence). The CDR3 has 14 residues. V lost 1 base and J lost 6; bases outside the gene matches: 5. For the CDR3, the DNA is TGTGCCAGCAGCTTAGAAGGGGGCGCTTCTGAAGCTTTCTTT. This codes for CASSLEGGASEAFF.

This clonotype showed up many times. The chain recombines TRBV12-3 or TRBV12-4 with TRBJ2-3; D unresolved. Trimming took off 0 bases at V and 3 bases at J, with 13 bases between the two ends. The CDR3 is 16 residues long. CDR3 protein: CASSLALDGVTDTQYF. In nucleotides, the CDR3 is TGTGCCAGCAGTTTAGCGCTGGATGGGGTAACAGATACGCAGTATTTT.

CDR3 amino acids: CASSPERLGRGGRSETQYF. CDR3 sequence (DNA): TGTGCCAGCAGCCCGGAACGACTCGGACGGGGGGGCCGATCAGAGACCCAGTACTTC. V gene TRBV12-3 or TRBV12-4 combines with J gene TRBJ2-5, with 8 positions matching TRBD2. The CDR3 spans 19 residues. J gave up 4 bases and V 6 bases, and 22 bases lay outside the gene matches.

The chain carries TRBV25-1 and TRBJ1-2; D ambiguous. The germline CDR1 and CDR2 sequences are MGHDK and SYGVNS. This CDR3 has 12 amino acids. V lost 4 bases and J 6 bases, leaving 9 bases between the germline ends. CDR3 DNA: TGTGCCAGCAGTGCATCCCACGATGGCTACACCTTC. This sequence encodes CASSASHDGYTF.

In this sample, this clonotype turned up a few times. This rearrangement joins TRBV5-1 to TRBJ1-4; 9 nucleotides agree with TRBD1. The junction had 4 bases not matched to a gene; V was cut back by 4 bases and J by 3 bases. Germline V gives CDR1 SGHRS, CDR2 YFSETQ. The CDR3 extends over 15 amino acids. The CDR3 spells CASSRDRDANEKLFF. CDR3 DNA: TGCGCCAGCAGCCGGGACAGGGACGCTAATGAAAAACTGTTTTTT.

This clonotype was observed a handful of times. The V gene is TRBV5-4, the J gene TRBJ2-3; 7 bases line up with TRBD2. This CDR3 contains 15 residues. With V trimmed by 5 bases and J by 0 bases, 6 bases remained unmatched. Germline V CDR1 and CDR2: SGHNT, YYREEE (reference sequence). CDR3 in DNA: TGTGCCAGCAGGCCTACTAGCGCTAGCACAGATACGCAGTATTTT. Protein sequence: CASRPTSASTDTQYF.

This clonotype was observed a handful of times. This sequence joins TRBV18 and TRBJ1-1, with D perhaps matching TRBD1 (6 bases). This CDR3 has 15 residues. From germline, CDR1 is KGHSH and CDR2 LQKENI. V lost 2 bases and J lost 1, with 11 bases in between. CDR3 in amino acids: CASSPTQGGNTEAFF. As DNA, the CDR3 is TGTGCCAGCTCACCAACCCAAGGGGGGAACACTGAAGCTTTCTTT.